This T cell receptor (beta chain) was recovered during a study of T cell repertoires in cytomegalovirus infection. A few counts support this clonotype. Its target is unknown. MiXCR was run by TCRdb on the reads, yielding one entry per CDR3 protein. The profile shows 110,000 to 150,000 distinct CDR3 sequences, around 30% of them singletons. The germline gives CDR1 MDHEN, CDR2 SYDVKM. The length of the CDR3 is 14 residues. The V and J ends lost 5 bases and 5 bases, in that order; junction bases with no gene match: 7. Points from the study as a whole: The ex vivo response was dominated by HLA-C-restricted CMV-specific TCR beta clonotypes.

The chain couples TRBV28 to TRBJ2-5, with 8 bases aligning to TRBD1. The source of this sequence is a human donor in good health (CMV status not recorded). Some clones in this sample may be carry-over from other donors' samples. The sequences come from CD8+ T cells from cultured PBMCs, collected from culture after CMV antigen stimulation. CDR3 in amino acids: CASSGRQGRETQYF. DNA for the CDR3: TGTGCCAGCAGTGGCCGACAGGGGAGGGAGACCCAGTACTTC.